This T cell receptor (beta chain) was recorded in a study of blood T cell repertoires in COVID-19. In the study overall: COVID-19 samples collected from the United States, Italy and Spain covered acute and convalescent phases. Sample material is recorded as cDNA or gDNA derived from T cells, B-cell-depleted T cells, or PBMCs.

The CDR3 extends over 15 amino acids. The germline V gene encodes CDR1 MNHEY and CDR2 SMNVEV (reference sequence). V shed 6 bases and J 1 base; nucleotides not matched to a gene: 8. Seattle patients were enrolled while actively infected and followed longitudinally. The protocol was immunoSEQ multiplex PCR, while the TCRdb copy is restricted to in-frame clones and leaves out a portion. The sample consists of some 450,000 clones, 88% of them appearing once. The specimen sequenced was peripheral blood. The V gene is TRBV27, the J gene TRBJ1-1, with 7 positions matching TRBD1. This clonotype originated in a woman aged 50 to 60 with COVID-19, enrolled during active disease. The CDR3 region has the DNA TGTGCCAGCAGCGATGGACAGGTTTGGAACACTGAAGCTTTCTTT. Translated: CASSDGQVWNTEAFF.